Described below is a single TCR beta chain sequence and its context. The time point denotes: after neoadjuvant nivolumab, at surgical resection. This CDR3 region has 19 residues. Sequencing used immunoSEQ multiplex PCR; TCRdb keeps in-frame clones, though not all of them. The sample carries some 70,000 clones, roughly 85% recorded once. The record originates from a study of neoadjuvant anti-PD-1 for oral cavity cancer. J is TRBJ2-5 and V is TRBV21-1. TRBV21-1 is an annotated pseudogene. This sample comprised PBMCs, obtained after nivolumab (anti-PD-1) treatment. This clonotype was sampled from a person aged 40 to 85 with oral cavity squamous cell carcinoma. The CDR3 loop is CASSKGYLIRDVGLETQYF. CDR3 nucleotide sequence: TGTGCCAGCAGCAAAGGATACTTAATCAGGGACGTGGGCTTGGAGACCCAGTACTTC.